This T cell receptor (beta chain) was recorded in a study of human T cells and chemical hapten exposure. On the study more broadly: Mainly, slight library volume differences in the pool made TCR yields vary.

V was clipped by 4 bases and J by 5 bases, with 17 bases between them. The V gene's germline CDR1 is MNHNS and CDR2 SASEGT. The CDR3 totals 15 residues. The table lists this clonotype with a few counts. Its antigen remains unidentified. The study, taken as a whole, reports: PT1 expanded TCR counts and patch test score were linked, and their correlation was positive.

Noted time point: patch test 3, about 24 weeks after DPC sensitization. Treatment meaning: therapeutic diphenylcyclopropenone sensitization with weekly scalp DPC. Those who donated were patients with alopecia, 18 to 70 years of age, and suitable for DPC. Unfractionated whole blood served as the source for total RNA extraction. TCRdb recomputed calls from the RACE reads with MiXCR, one row per CDR3 protein. The sample lists about 58,000 distinct CDR3 sequences; about an eighth were seen once. The rearrangement joins TRBV6-1 to TRBJ2-5; D is perhaps TRBD1 or TRBD2 (5 bases each). The origin of this receptor is a man aged 30-40 years with alopecia areata. Some clones in this sample may be carry-over from other donors' samples. Here the sequenced sample was whole blood, taken in connection with sensitization to the hapten diphenylcyclopropenone (DPC). The chain's CDR3 is CASSVEGTTWETQYF. In DNA form, the CDR3 reads TGTGCCAGCAGTGTCGAGGGGACCACCTGGGAGACCCAGTACTTC.